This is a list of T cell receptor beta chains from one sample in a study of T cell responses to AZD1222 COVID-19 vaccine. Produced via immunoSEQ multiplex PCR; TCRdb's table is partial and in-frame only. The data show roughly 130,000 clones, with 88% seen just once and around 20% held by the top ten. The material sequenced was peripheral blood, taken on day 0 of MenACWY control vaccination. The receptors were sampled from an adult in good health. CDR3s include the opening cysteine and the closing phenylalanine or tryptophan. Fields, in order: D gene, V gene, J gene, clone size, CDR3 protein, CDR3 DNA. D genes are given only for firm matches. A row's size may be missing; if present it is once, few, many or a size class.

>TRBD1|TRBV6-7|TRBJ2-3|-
CASRRDREGTDTQYF
TGTGCCAGCAGACGGGACAGGGAAGGGACAGATACGCAGTATTTT
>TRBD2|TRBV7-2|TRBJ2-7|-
CASSLWGRGREQYF
TGTGCCAGCAGCTTATGGGGGAGGGGTCGCGAGCAGTACTTC
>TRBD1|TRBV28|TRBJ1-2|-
CAVKGVSGTGYPTMYGYTF
TGTGCCGTCAAGGGAGTGTCCGGGACAGGGTACCCTACAATGTATGGCTACACCTTC
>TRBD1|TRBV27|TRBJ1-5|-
CASGFLGQGIPLGNQPQHF
TGTGCCAGCGGTTTTTTGGGACAGGGGATACCCCTAGGGAATCAGCCCCAGCATTTT
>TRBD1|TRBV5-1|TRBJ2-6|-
CASRPRTGVSGANVLTF
TGCGCCAGCAGGCCTAGGACAGGGGTCTCTGGGGCCAACGTCCTGACTTTC
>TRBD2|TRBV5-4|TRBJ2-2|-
CASSTSSGWNTGELFF
TGTGCCAGCAGCACCTCTAGCGGGTGGAACACCGGGGAGCTGTTTTTT
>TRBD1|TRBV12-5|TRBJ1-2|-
CASGLSGGKGYTF
TGTGCTAGTGGTTTGTCAGGGGGCAAAGGCTACACCTTC
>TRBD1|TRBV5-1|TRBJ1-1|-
CASSLTGEREAFF
TGCGCCAGCAGCTTAACAGGGGAGAGGGAAGCTTTCTTT
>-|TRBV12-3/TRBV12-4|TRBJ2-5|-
CASSRRETQYF
TGTGCCAGCAGTCGACGGGAGACCCAGTACTTC
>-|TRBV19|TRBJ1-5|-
CASSVTGGNQPQHF
TGTGCCAGTAGTGTGACGGGAGGCAATCAGCCCCAGCATTTT
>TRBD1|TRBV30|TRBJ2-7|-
CAWTRGQGSYEQYF
TGTGCCTGGACCCGGGGACAGGGATCTTACGAGCAGTACTTC
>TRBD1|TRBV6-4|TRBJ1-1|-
CASNLRGGRVMVDTEAFF
TGTGCCAGCAACTTACGAGGGGGCAGGGTAATGGTAGACACTGAAGCTTTCTTT
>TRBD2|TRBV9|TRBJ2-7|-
CASSVEPQTSGRWDEQYF
TGTGCCAGCAGCGTCGAGCCCCAGACTAGCGGGAGATGGGACGAGCAGTACTTC
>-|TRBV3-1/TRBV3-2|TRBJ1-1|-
CASSQGRNTEAFF
TGTGCCAGCAGCCAAGGGAGGAACACTGAAGCTTTCTTT
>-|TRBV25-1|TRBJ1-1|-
CASSGYPGENTEAFF
TGTGCCAGCAGTGGGTACCCAGGGGAGAACACTGAAGCTTTCTTT
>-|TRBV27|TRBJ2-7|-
CASRAGLPSYEQYF
TGTGCCAGCAGAGCAGGGTTACCGTCCTACGAGCAGTACTTC
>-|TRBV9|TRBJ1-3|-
CASSTRQAGGNTIYF
TGTGCCAGCAGCACCCGACAGGCCGGTGGAAACACCATATATTTT
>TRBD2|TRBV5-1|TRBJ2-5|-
CASSSGLAGGETQYF
TGCGCCAGCAGCTCAGGACTAGCGGGAGGAGAGACCCAGTACTTC
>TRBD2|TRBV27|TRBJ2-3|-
CASSLSRTSGGSTDTQYF
TGTGCCAGCAGTTTATCGAGGACTAGCGGGGGGAGCACAGATACGCAGTATTTT
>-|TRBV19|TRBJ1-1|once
CASTPYLGAGLKAFF
TGTGCCAGTACCCCGTACTTGGGGGCAGGGTTGAAAGCTTTCTTT
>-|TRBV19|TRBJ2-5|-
CASSSRTPSGTQYF
TGTGCCAGTAGTAGCCGGACACCCAGCGGGACCCAGTACTTC
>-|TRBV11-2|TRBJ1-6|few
CASSLDVGPLHF
TGTGCCAGCAGCCTAGACGTGGGGCCCCTCCACTTT
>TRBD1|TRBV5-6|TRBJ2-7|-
CASTFRGTGGYEQYF
TGTGCCAGCACCTTTAGGGGGACAGGGGGCTACGAGCAGTACTTC
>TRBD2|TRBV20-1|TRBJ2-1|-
CSASLAGSGGQFF
TGCAGTGCTAGTCTAGCGGGGTCTGGGGGGCAGTTCTTC
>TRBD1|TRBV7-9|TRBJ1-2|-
CASSPWGQSNYGYTF
TGTGCCAGCAGCCCATGGGGACAGTCTAACTATGGCTACACCTTC
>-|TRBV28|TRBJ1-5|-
CASSFQQGVGLGNQPQHF
TGTGCCAGCAGTTTTCAACAGGGAGTTGGGCTTGGCAATCAGCCCCAGCATTTT
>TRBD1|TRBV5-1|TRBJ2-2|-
CASTTRTGDGELFF
TGCGCCAGCACCACTCGGACAGGGGACGGGGAGCTGTTTTTT
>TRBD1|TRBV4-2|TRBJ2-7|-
CASSHSGTGPYEQYF
TGTGCCAGCAGCCACTCCGGGACAGGTCCCTACGAGCAGTACTTC
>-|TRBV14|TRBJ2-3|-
CASSQDSIADTQYF
TGTGCCAGCAGCCAAGATAGTATAGCAGATACGCAGTATTTT
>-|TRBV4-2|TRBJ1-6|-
CASSQRTAPLHF
TGTGCCAGCAGCCAGCGGACAGCACCCCTCCACTTT
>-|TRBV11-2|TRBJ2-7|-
CASSVSSSSYEQYF
TGTGCCAGCAGCGTTAGTAGCTCCTCCTACGAGCAGTACTTC
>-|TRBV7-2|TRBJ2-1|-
CASSLAGSSYNEQFF
TGTGCCAGCAGCTTGGCGGGTAGCTCCTACAATGAGCAGTTCTTC
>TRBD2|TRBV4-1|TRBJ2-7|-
CASSQDWTSGSYEQYF
TGCGCCAGCAGCCAAGATTGGACTAGCGGGAGCTACGAGCAGTACTTC
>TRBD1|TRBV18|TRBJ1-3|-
CASSPGGGLSGNTIYF
TGTGCCAGCTCACCCGGAGGGGGCCTCTCTGGAAACACCATATATTTT
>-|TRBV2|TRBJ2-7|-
CASSENRGPLYEQYF
TGTGCCAGCAGTGAAAATCGCGGACCACTCTACGAGCAGTACTTC
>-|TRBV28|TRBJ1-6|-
CASRGDYYNSPLHF
TGTGCCAGCAGAGGGGACTACTATAATTCACCCCTCCACTTT
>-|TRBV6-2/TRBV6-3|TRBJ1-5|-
CASSYGGNSNQPQHF
TGTGCCAGCAGTTACGGGGGAAATAGCAATCAGCCCCAGCATTTT
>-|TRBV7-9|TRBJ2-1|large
CARSLGSGEQFF
TGTGCCAGGTCTTTGGGGAGCGGTGAGCAGTTCTTC
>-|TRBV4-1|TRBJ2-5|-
CASSQVSPGYQETQYF
TGCGCCAGCAGCCAAGTTAGCCCCGGGTACCAAGAGACCCAGTACTTC
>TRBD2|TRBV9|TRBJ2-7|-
CASSVSSGRDEQYF
TGTGCCAGCAGCGTCTCTAGCGGGAGAGACGAGCAGTACTTC